This T cell receptor (beta chain) was identified during a study of T-cell reconstitution after alpha-beta-depleted transplantation in children. As it was prepared, the TCRbeta library received unique molecular identifiers. A single record per CDR3 protein comes from TCRdb applying MiXCR to the PCR reads. The sample records hundreds of thousands of distinct CDR3 sequences, around 15% being singletons. This clonotype showed up just a few times. The TCR sequence derives from a boy under three years old who had a stem cell transplant for Wiskott-Aldrich syndrome, so the T cells may come from the graft donor. This specimen was PBMCs, mostly from graft donor cells, taken 360 days after TCRalphabeta/CD19-depleted stem cell transplant.

The CDR3 sequence: CASRPPGPSGNTIYF. DNA for the CDR3: TGTGCCAGCAGGCCGCCGGGACCCTCTGGAAACACCATATATTTT. The rearrangement joins TRBV6-2 or TRBV6-3 to TRBJ1-3; tentative D call: TRBD1 (5 bases). Germline V gene sequence: CDR1 MNHEY, CDR2 SVGEGT. This CDR3 has 15 amino acids. V lost 6 bases to trimming and J lost 0 bases, with 12 bases between them.